Given below is one TCR beta chain in context. Its antigen target is currently unknown. Nothing much larger sits one base from this clone, and base qualities are not available. The record originates from a study of blood T cell repertoires in COVID-19 (dated by TCRdb to the early 2020s). General notes on the study: Collaborator samples came from the United States, Italy and Spain and covered acute and convalescent phases of COVID-19. The repertoires were released in a freely available public database meant as a resource for research on the immune response to SARS-CoV-2. The samples were drawn from the first 160 participants of the ongoing ImmuneRACE study and from 1,200 or so subjects provided by 6 global collaborators. The material from the prospective study consisted of cDNA or gDNA derived from T cells, B-cell-depleted T cells, or PBMCs. The dataset comprised deeply sampled blood TCRbeta repertoires from subjects exposed to, actively infected with, or recovered from COVID-19. Where available, HLA class I and class II types were obtained from metadata supplied by the sample provider rather than from assay-based typing. Nearly every sample came with metadata listing a de-identified subject ID, COVID-19 status, age in years and sex.

Overall results and qualifications from the work: The quantity of clinical and demographic metadata differed by source and by participant and was supplied without curation.

Participants in the prospective study were enrolled through a virtual design, were aged about 18 to 90 years, and lived in roughly 24 United States geographic areas. Cohort assignment in the prospective study relied on participant-reported clinical history from a screening survey and a study questionnaire. ImmuneRACE Cohort 3 recovered participants were defined by two consecutive negative NP/OP PCR tests, healthcare professional clearance, or symptom resolution. Mobile phlebotomists in the prospective study collected whole blood, serum and a nasopharyngeal or oropharyngeal swab from every participant. Participants in the prospective study had the option to provide additional blood draws and questionnaires over an approximately 2-month period. Blood samples from the prospective study were shipped frozen or at room temperature prior to DNA extraction. The cysteine opens and the phenylalanine closes a CDR3 of 16 amino acids. Only the CDR3 DNA stays, 48 bases, in frame from base 1. V and J are trimmed by 5 bases and 5 bases, and the gene matches miss 11 bases of the junction. Looking up the germline V gene yields CDR1 KGHSH and CDR2 LQKENI.

The immunoSEQ Assay, a bias-controlled multiplex PCR, was used to amplify TCRbeta CDR3 regions from genomic DNA. In the original analysis: The number of nucleated cells in each sample was estimated from the amplification of reference gene primers within the assay. Sequence reads were collapsed and filtered to measure the absolute abundance of every unique TCRbeta CDR3 rearrangement. For each sample, productive Simpson clonality was calculated by taking the square root of Simpson's diversity index across productive rearrangements. TCRdb mirrors the immuneACCESS table, restricted to in-frame sequences. Some clones are absent from its copies; in checked studies, under half trace to an unresolved V gene, and the reason for the others is unknown. V, J and clone size are those of that table, while D and trimming were read from the DNA. This sample has 300,000 to 350,000 clones in its table, and roughly 88% of those were observed once. About 5% of the sample rests with the top ten.

This clonotype was sampled from a man aged 25-45 years who had recovered from COVID-19. Material for sequencing was PBMCs or T cells enriched from blood (not recorded which). This sequence uses TRBV18 and TRBJ1-5, with 8 central nucleotides matching TRBD1. CDR3 sequence: CASSTSGTQGDQPQHF. The base sequence is TGTGCCAGCTCAACCTCCGGGACACAGGGGGATCAGCCCCAGCATTTT.